The clone carrying this TCR beta chain was picked up many times. RNA transcripts were the template, and TCR beta CDR3 regions were amplified from them. The authors performed first-round RT-PCR with HTBI primers and then a second-round multiplex PCR. In TCRdb, the multiplex PCR reads were re-called with MiXCR into one record per CDR3 protein. Of approximately 210,000 distinct CDR3 sequences in the sample, 25% to 35% were seen once. This entry is derived from a study of Graves' ophthalmopathy and Graves' hyperthyroidism. For the study at large: No treatment had been given when peripheral blood was collected at initial diagnosis.

Germline CDR1 MDHEN, CDR2 SYDVKM. This CDR3 comprises 16 residues. Losses at the gene ends were 2 bases for V and 3 bases for J; bases not matched to a gene: 8. PBMCs were density-gradient isolated from around 11 ml fresh blood. The TCR sequence derives from a man aged 45 to 65 with Graves' ophthalmopathy. The source material was peripheral blood. The V call is TRBV28, the J call TRBJ1-1, with 8 bases lining up with TRBD1. CDR3 nucleotides: TGTGCCAGCAGTTTAAGCTGGACAGGGTCGGACACTGAAGCTTTCTTT. This translates into CASSLSWTGSDTEAFF.